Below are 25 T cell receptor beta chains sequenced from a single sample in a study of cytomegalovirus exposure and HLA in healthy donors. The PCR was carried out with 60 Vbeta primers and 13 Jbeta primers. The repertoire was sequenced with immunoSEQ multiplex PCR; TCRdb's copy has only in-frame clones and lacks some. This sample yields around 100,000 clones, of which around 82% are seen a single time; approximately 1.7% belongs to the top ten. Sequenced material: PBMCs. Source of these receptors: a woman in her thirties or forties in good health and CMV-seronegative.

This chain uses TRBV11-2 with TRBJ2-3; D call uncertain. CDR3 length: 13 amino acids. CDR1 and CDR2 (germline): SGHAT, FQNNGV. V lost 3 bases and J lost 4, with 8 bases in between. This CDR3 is CASSFIRADTQYF. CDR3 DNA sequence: TGTGCCAGCAGCTTTATCCGAGCAGATACGCAGTATTTT.

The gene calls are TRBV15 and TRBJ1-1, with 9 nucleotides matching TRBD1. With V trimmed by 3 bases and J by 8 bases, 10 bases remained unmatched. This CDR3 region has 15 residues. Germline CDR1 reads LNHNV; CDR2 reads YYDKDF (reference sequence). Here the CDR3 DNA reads TGTGCCACCAGCAGCACGAGACAGGGGGTAGAGGAAGCTTTCTTT. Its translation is CATSSTRQGVEEAFF.

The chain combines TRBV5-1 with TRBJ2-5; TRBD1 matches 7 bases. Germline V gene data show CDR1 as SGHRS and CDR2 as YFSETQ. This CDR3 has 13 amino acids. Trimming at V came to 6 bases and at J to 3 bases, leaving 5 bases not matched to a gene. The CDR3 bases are TGCGCCAGCACCAAGGGGACAGAAGAGACCCAGTACTTC. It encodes CASTKGTEETQYF.

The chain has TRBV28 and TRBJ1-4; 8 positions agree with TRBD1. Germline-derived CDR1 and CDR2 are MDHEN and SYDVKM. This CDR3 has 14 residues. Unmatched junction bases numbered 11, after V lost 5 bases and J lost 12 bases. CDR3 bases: TGTGCCAGCAGTACCAGGACAGGGAGATATGAACTGTTTTTT. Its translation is CASSTRTGRYELFF.

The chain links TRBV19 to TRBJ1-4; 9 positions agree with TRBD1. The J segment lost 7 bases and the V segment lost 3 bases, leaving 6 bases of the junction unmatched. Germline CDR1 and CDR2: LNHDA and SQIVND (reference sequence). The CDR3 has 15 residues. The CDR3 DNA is TGTGCCAGTAGTATGAGGGGGACAGGGAGTGAAAAACTGTTTTTT. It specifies CASSMRGTGSEKLFF.

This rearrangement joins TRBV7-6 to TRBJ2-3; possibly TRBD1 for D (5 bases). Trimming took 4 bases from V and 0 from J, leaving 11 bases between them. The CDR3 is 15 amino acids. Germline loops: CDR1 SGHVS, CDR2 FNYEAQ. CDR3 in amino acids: CASSSRVTSTDTQYF. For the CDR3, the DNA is TGTGCCAGCAGCTCCAGGGTTACTAGCACAGATACGCAGTATTTT.

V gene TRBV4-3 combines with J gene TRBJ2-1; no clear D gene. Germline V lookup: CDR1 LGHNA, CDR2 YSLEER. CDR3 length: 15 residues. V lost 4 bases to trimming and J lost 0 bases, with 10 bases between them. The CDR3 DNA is TGCGCCAGCAGCCTCTCGAAGAGCTCCTACAATGAGCAGTTCTTC. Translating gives CASSLSKSSYNEQFF.

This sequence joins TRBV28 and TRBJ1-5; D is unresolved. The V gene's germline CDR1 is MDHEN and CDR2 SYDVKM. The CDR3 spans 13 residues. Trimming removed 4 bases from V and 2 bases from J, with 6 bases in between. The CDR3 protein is CASSSIGNQPQHF. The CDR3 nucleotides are TGTGCCAGCAGTTCTATAGGCAATCAGCCCCAGCATTTT.

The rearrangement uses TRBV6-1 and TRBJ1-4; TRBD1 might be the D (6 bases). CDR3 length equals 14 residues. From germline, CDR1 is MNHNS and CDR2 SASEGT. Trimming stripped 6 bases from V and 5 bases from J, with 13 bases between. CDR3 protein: CASSERGGNEKLFF. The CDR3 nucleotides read TGTGCCAGCAGCGAGAGGGGGGGGAATGAAAAACTGTTTTTT.

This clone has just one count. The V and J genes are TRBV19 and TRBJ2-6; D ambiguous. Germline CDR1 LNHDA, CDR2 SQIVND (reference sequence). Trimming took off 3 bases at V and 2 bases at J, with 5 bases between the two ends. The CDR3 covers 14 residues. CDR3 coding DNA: TGTGCCAGTAGTATTGAGGCTGGGGCCAACGTCCTGACTTTC. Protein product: CASSIEAGANVLTF.

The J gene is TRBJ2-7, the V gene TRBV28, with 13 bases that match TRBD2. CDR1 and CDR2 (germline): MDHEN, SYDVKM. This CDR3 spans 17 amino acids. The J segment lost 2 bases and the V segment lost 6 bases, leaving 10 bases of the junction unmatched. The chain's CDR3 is CASSLPGLAGLTYEQYF. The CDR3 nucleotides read TGTGCCAGCAGCCTCCCGGGACTAGCGGGACTAACCTACGAGCAGTACTTC. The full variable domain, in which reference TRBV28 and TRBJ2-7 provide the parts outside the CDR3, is DVKVTQSSRYLVKRTGEKVFLECVQDMDHENMFWYRQDPGLGLRLIYFSYDVKMKEKGDIPEGYSVSREKKERFSLILESASTNQTSMYLCASSLPGLAGLTYEQYFGPGTRLTVT.

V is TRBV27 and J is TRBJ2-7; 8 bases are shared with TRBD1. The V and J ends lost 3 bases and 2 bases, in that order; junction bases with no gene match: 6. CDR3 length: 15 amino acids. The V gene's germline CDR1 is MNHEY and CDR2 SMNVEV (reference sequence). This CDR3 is CASSLSGTGAYEQYF. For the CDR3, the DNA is TGTGCCAGCAGTTTGTCCGGGACAGGAGCCTACGAGCAGTACTTC.

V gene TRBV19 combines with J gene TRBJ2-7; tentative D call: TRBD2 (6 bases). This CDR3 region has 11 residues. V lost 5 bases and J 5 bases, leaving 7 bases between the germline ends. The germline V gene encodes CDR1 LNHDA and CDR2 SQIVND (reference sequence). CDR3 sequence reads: CASSGGNEQYF. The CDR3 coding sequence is TGTGCCAGTAGTGGAGGGAACGAGCAGTACTTC.

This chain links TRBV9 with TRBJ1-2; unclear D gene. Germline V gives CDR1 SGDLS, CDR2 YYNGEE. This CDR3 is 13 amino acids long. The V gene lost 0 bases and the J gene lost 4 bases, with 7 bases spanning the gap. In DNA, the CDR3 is TGTGCCAGCAGCGTAGATGACTCCTATGGCTACACCTTC. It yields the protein CASSVDDSYGYTF.

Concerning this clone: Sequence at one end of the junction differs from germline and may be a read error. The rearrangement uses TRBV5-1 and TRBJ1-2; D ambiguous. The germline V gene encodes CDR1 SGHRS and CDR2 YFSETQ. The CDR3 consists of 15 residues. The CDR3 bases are TGCGCCAGCAGCTTGGCCCCGGGAGCGGACTATGGCTACGCCTTC. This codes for CASSLAPGADYGYAF.

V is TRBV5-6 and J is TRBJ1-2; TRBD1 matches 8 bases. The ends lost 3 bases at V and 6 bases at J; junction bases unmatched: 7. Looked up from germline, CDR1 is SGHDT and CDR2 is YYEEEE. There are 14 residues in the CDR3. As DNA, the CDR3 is TGTGCCAGCAGCTGGATACAGGGGGTGGATGGCTACACCTTC. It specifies CASSWIQGVDGYTF.

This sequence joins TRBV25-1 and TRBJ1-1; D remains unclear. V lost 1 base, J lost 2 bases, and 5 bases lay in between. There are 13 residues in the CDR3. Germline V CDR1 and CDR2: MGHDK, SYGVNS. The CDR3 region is CASSESVNTEAFF. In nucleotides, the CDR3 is TGTGCCAGCAGTGAATCTGTAAACACTGAAGCTTTCTTT.

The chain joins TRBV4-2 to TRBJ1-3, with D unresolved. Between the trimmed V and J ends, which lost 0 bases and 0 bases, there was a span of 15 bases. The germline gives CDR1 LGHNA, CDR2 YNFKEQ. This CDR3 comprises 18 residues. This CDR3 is CASSQDSQRSDSGNTIYF. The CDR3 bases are TGTGCCAGCAGCCAAGATTCCCAGAGGTCGGACTCTGGAAACACCATATATTTT.

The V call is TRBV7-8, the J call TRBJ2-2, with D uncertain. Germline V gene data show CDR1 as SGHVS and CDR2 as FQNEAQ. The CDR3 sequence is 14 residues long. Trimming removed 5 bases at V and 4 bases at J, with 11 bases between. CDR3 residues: CASSRLQSTGELFF. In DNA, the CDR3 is TGTGCCAGCAGCCGCCTACAGAGCACCGGGGAGCTGTTTTTT.

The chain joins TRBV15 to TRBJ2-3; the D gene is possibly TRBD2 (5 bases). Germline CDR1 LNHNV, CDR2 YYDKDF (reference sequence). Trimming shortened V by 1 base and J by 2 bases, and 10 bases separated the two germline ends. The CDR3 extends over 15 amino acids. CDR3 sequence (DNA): TGTGCCACCAGCAGAGTTGGGAGTCCCACAGATACGCAGTATTTT. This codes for CATSRVGSPTDTQYF.

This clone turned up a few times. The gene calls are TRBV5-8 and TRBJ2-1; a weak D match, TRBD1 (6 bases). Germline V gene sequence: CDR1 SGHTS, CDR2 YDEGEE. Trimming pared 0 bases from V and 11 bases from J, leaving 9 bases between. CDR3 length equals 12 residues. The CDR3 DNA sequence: TGTGCCAGCAGCTTGGAGGGGGTTAAGCAGTTCTTC. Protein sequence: CASSLEGVKQFF.

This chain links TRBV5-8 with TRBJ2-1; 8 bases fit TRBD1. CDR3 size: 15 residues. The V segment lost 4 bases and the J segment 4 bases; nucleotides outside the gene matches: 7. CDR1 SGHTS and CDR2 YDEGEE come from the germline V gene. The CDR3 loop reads CASSVDRGAYNEQFF. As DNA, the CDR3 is TGTGCCAGCAGCGTCGACAGGGGAGCATACAATGAGCAGTTCTTC.

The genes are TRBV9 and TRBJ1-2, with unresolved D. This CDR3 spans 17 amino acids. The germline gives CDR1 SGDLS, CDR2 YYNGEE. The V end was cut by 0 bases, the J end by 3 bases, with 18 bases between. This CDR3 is CASSVEPSRTGDYGYTF. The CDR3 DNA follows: TGTGCCAGCAGCGTAGAACCCTCTAGGACGGGAGACTATGGCTACACCTTC.

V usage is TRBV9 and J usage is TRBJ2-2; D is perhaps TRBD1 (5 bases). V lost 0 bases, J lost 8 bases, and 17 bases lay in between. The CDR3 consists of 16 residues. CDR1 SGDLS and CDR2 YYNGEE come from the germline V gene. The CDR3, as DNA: TGTGCCAGCAGCGTAGTTGTGACTCCAAGGGGTGGGGAGCTGTTTTTT. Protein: CASSVVVTPRGGELFF.

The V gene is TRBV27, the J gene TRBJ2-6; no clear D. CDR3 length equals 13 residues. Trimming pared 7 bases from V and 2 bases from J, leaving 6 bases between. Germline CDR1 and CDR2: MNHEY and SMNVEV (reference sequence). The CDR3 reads CASIAPGANVLTF. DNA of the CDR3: TGTGCCAGCATAGCCCCTGGGGCCAACGTCCTGACTTTC.